A selection of T cell receptor beta chains follows, all from one sample in a study of OX40 agonist ivuxolimab in advanced cancers. The protocol was immunoSEQ multiplex PCR, while the TCRdb copy is restricted to in-frame clones and leaves out a portion. The sample carries 55,000 to 90,000 clones, just over 85% recorded once. The source material was CD4+ or CD8+ T cells sorted from blood, sampled in a trial of the OX40 agonist ivuxolimab. Source of these receptors: an adult with an advanced solid tumor such as melanoma, head and neck, liver or kidney cancer. CDR3s include the opening cysteine and the closing phenylalanine or tryptophan. The D gene is left open where the match is weak. Size is omitted from some rows. Given values are once, few, many or a class for expanded clones.

clone_size: NA; v_call: TRBV21-1; d_call: NA; j_call: TRBJ2-3; cdr3_aa: CASSERERAFTDTQYF; cdr3_nt: TGTGCCAGCAGCGAAAGGGAAAGGGCATTCACAGATACGCAGTATTTT
clone_size: NA; v_call: TRBV6-6; d_call: TRBD1; j_call: TRBJ2-2; cdr3_aa: CASMIVGQEGTGELFF; cdr3_nt: TGTGCCAGCATGATAGTGGGACAGGAGGGGACCGGGGAGCTGTTTTTT
clone_size: NA; v_call: TRBV10-3; d_call: NA; j_call: TRBJ1-1; cdr3_aa: CAIPQPNTEAFF; cdr3_nt: TGTGCCATCCCACAGCCGAACACTGAAGCTTTCTTT
clone_size: NA; v_call: TRBV7-6; d_call: TRBD2; j_call: TRBJ2-1; cdr3_aa: CASASSGYNEQFF; cdr3_nt: TGTGCCAGCGCCTCTAGCGGCTACAATGAGCAGTTCTTC
clone_size: once; v_call: TRBV21-1; d_call: NA; j_call: TRBJ2-3; cdr3_aa: CASSPRQGASTDTQYF; cdr3_nt: TGTGCCAGCAGCCCCCGGCAGGGGGCTAGCACAGATACGCAGTATTTT
clone_size: once; v_call: TRBV5-8; d_call: NA; j_call: TRBJ2-7; cdr3_aa: CASSLGPGAGYEQYF; cdr3_nt: TGTGCCAGCAGCTTGGGTCCGGGGGCTGGCTACGAGCAGTACTTC
clone_size: NA; v_call: TRBV7-2; d_call: NA; j_call: TRBJ1-1; cdr3_aa: CASSLNSVNTEAFF; cdr3_nt: TGTGCCAGCAGCTTAAATTCAGTGAACACTGAAGCTTTCTTT
clone_size: NA; v_call: TRBV28; d_call: NA; j_call: TRBJ2-7; cdr3_aa: CASTTASDWNEQYF; cdr3_nt: TGTGCCAGCACTACAGCCAGCGACTGGAACGAGCAGTACTTC
clone_size: NA; v_call: TRBV10-3; d_call: TRBD2; j_call: TRBJ2-7; cdr3_aa: CAISEGGRDSYEQYF; cdr3_nt: TGTGCCATCAGTGAGGGCGGGAGGGACTCCTACGAGCAGTACTTC
clone_size: NA; v_call: TRBV10-2; d_call: NA; j_call: TRBJ2-4; cdr3_aa: CASRPRLAKNIQYF; cdr3_nt: TGCGCCAGCCGGCCCCGGCTAGCCAAAAACATTCAGTACTTC
clone_size: NA; v_call: TRBV18; d_call: NA; j_call: TRBJ2-3; cdr3_aa: CAGSRGAEDTQYF; cdr3_nt: TGTGCCGGTTCGAGGGGGGCAGAGGATACGCAGTATTTT
clone_size: NA; v_call: TRBV2; d_call: NA; j_call: TRBJ1-2; cdr3_aa: CASSEAPGWANGYTF; cdr3_nt: TGTGCCAGCAGTGAAGCCCCGGGTTGGGCCAATGGCTACACCTTC
clone_size: NA; v_call: TRBV7-2; d_call: TRBD1; j_call: TRBJ2-3; cdr3_aa: CASSRDRGGDTQYF; cdr3_nt: TGTGCCAGCAGCCGGGACAGGGGTGGAGATACGCAGTATTTT
clone_size: NA; v_call: TRBV30; d_call: NA; j_call: TRBJ1-2; cdr3_aa: CAWSVHRESNYGYTF; cdr3_nt: TGTGCCTGGAGTGTTCACAGGGAATCGAACTATGGCTACACCTTC
clone_size: NA; v_call: TRBV6-5; d_call: NA; j_call: TRBJ2-1; cdr3_aa: CASSPGISYNEQFF; cdr3_nt: TGTGCCAGCAGTCCAGGGATCTCCTACAATGAGCAGTTCTTC
clone_size: once; v_call: TRBV19; d_call: NA; j_call: TRBJ2-3; cdr3_aa: CASSTPLSADTQYF; cdr3_nt: TGTGCCAGTAGTACCCCCCTCAGCGCAGATACGCAGTATTTT
clone_size: NA; v_call: TRBV9; d_call: NA; j_call: TRBJ2-5; cdr3_aa: CASSGETQYF; cdr3_nt: TGTGCCAGCAGCGGGGAGACCCAGTACTTC
clone_size: NA; v_call: TRBV11-2; d_call: TRBD2; j_call: TRBJ2-1; cdr3_aa: CASSYAGTSGGDRFF; cdr3_nt: TGTGCCAGCAGCTATGCCGGGACTAGCGGGGGGGATCGGTTCTTC
clone_size: NA; v_call: TRBV10-3; d_call: NA; j_call: TRBJ1-4; cdr3_aa: CAIASVANEKLFF; cdr3_nt: TGTGCCATCGCATCGGTCGCTAATGAAAAACTGTTTTTT
clone_size: few; v_call: TRBV18; d_call: TRBD2; j_call: TRBJ2-5; cdr3_aa: CASSPETLASTAHF; cdr3_nt: TGTGCCAGCTCACCTGAGACACTAGCGTCTACCGCGCACTTC
clone_size: NA; v_call: TRBV5-1; d_call: TRBD1; j_call: TRBJ2-1; cdr3_aa: CASSSNRGEQFF; cdr3_nt: TGCGCCAGCAGCTCTAACAGGGGTGAGCAGTTCTTC
clone_size: NA; v_call: TRBV30; d_call: NA; j_call: TRBJ1-2; cdr3_aa: CAWSTALHGYTF; cdr3_nt: TGTGCCTGGAGTACTGCTCTGCATGGCTACACCTTC
clone_size: NA; v_call: TRBV6-5; d_call: TRBD2; j_call: TRBJ2-7; cdr3_aa: CASSSLAGVGEQYF; cdr3_nt: TGTGCCAGCAGTTCCCTAGCGGGAGTGGGGGAGCAGTACTTC
clone_size: NA; v_call: TRBV11-2; d_call: TRBD1; j_call: TRBJ2-7; cdr3_aa: CASSLGRRDSYEQYF; cdr3_nt: TGTGCCAGCAGCTTAGGACGCCGGGACAGCTACGAGCAGTACTTC
clone_size: NA; v_call: TRBV28; d_call: NA; j_call: TRBJ1-1; cdr3_aa: CASSLVMNTEAFF; cdr3_nt: TGTGCCAGCAGTTTAGTTATGAACACTGAAGCTTTCTTT
clone_size: many; v_call: TRBV30; d_call: TRBD2; j_call: TRBJ2-3; cdr3_aa: CAWSVLASDSGTQYF; cdr3_nt: TGTGCCTGGAGTGTACTAGCGTCCGATTCAGGCACGCAGTATTTT
clone_size: NA; v_call: TRBV2; d_call: NA; j_call: TRBJ2-3; cdr3_aa: CASSVTSADTQYF; cdr3_nt: TGTGCCAGCAGCGTGACGAGCGCAGATACGCAGTATTTT
clone_size: NA; v_call: TRBV7-6; d_call: NA; j_call: TRBJ2-1; cdr3_aa: CASSQRPGLDEQFF; cdr3_nt: TGTGCCAGCAGCCAAAGGCCGGGTTTGGATGAGCAGTTCTTC
clone_size: NA; v_call: TRBV5-1; d_call: TRBD1; j_call: TRBJ1-5; cdr3_aa: CASSRRDRPRGNQPQHF; cdr3_nt: TGCGCCAGCAGCCGCCGGGACAGGCCCCGGGGCAATCAGCCCCAGCATTTT
clone_size: NA; v_call: TRBV2; d_call: TRBD1; j_call: TRBJ1-1; cdr3_aa: CASKGSFQGADTEAFF; cdr3_nt: TGTGCCAGCAAGGGATCGTTTCAGGGGGCTGACACTGAAGCTTTCTTT
clone_size: NA; v_call: TRBV5-4; d_call: NA; j_call: TRBJ1-4; cdr3_aa: CASSMTGAVGKLFF; cdr3_nt: TGTGCCAGCAGCATGACAGGCGCTGTCGGAAAACTGTTTTTT
clone_size: NA; v_call: TRBV7-8; d_call: NA; j_call: TRBJ2-5; cdr3_aa: CASSPAVAETQYF; cdr3_nt: TGTGCCAGCAGCCCAGCAGTAGCAGAGACCCAGTACTTC
clone_size: NA; v_call: TRBV6-5; d_call: NA; j_call: TRBJ2-5; cdr3_aa: CASSYQGTKTQYF; cdr3_nt: TGTGCCAGCAGTTACCAGGGTACGAAGACCCAGTACTTC
clone_size: NA; v_call: TRBV5-1; d_call: TRBD1; j_call: TRBJ2-1; cdr3_aa: CASSLGGTDYNEQFF; cdr3_nt: TGCGCCAGCAGCTTGGGAGGGACAGATTACAATGAGCAGTTCTTC
clone_size: NA; v_call: TRBV5-1; d_call: NA; j_call: TRBJ2-3; cdr3_aa: CASMSEGAAVADTQYF; cdr3_nt: TGCGCCAGCATGAGTGAGGGTGCAGCCGTAGCAGATACGCAGTATTTT
clone_size: few; v_call: TRBV30; d_call: NA; j_call: TRBJ1-1; cdr3_aa: CAWGGVTEAFF; cdr3_nt: TGTGCCTGGGGAGGGGTCACTGAAGCTTTCTTT
clone_size: NA; v_call: TRBV30; d_call: TRBD1; j_call: TRBJ1-2; cdr3_aa: CAWSVLTGGNGYTF; cdr3_nt: TGTGCCTGGAGTGTACTGACAGGGGGGAATGGCTACACCTTC
clone_size: NA; v_call: TRBV11-1; d_call: NA; j_call: TRBJ1-1; cdr3_aa: CASSWGHGEATEAFF; cdr3_nt: TGTGCCAGCAGCTGGGGCCACGGGGAGGCCACTGAAGCTTTCTTT
clone_size: NA; v_call: TRBV6-6; d_call: NA; j_call: TRBJ2-5; cdr3_aa: CASSYSRETQYF; cdr3_nt: TGTGCCAGCAGTTACTCGCGTGAGACCCAGTACTTC
clone_size: NA; v_call: TRBV11-3; d_call: NA; j_call: TRBJ1-6; cdr3_aa: CASSFRRESSYNSPLHF; cdr3_nt: TGTGCCAGCAGCTTCCGTCGGGAGAGCTCCTATAATTCACCCCTCCACTTT
clone_size: NA; v_call: TRBV5-1; d_call: NA; j_call: TRBJ1-2; cdr3_aa: CASSLGSAIGDGYTF; cdr3_nt: TGCGCCAGCAGCTTGGGTTCAGCTATAGGTGATGGCTACACCTTC
clone_size: NA; v_call: TRBV11-2; d_call: NA; j_call: TRBJ2-3; cdr3_aa: CASSLDSGDTQYF; cdr3_nt: TGTGCCAGCAGCTTAGATTCGGGAGATACGCAGTATTTT
clone_size: NA; v_call: TRBV9; d_call: NA; j_call: TRBJ1-6; cdr3_aa: CASSGGDTNNSPLHF; cdr3_nt: TGTGCCAGCAGCGGGGGGGACACCAATAATTCACCCCTCCACTTT
clone_size: NA; v_call: TRBV7-9; d_call: NA; j_call: TRBJ1-2; cdr3_aa: CASSRLGRALSSRGYTF; cdr3_nt: TGTGCCAGCAGCCGACTGGGCAGGGCGCTCTCCTCTCGGGGCTACACCTTC
clone_size: NA; v_call: TRBV15; d_call: NA; j_call: TRBJ1-2; cdr3_aa: CATSRGENYGYTF; cdr3_nt: TGTGCCACCAGCAGGGGAGAGAACTATGGCTACACCTTC
clone_size: NA; v_call: TRBV5-6; d_call: NA; j_call: TRBJ1-2; cdr3_aa: CASSPRGGYGYTF; cdr3_nt: TGTGCCAGCAGCCCGAGGGGTGGCTATGGCTACACCTTC
clone_size: NA; v_call: TRBV10-3; d_call: NA; j_call: TRBJ2-4; cdr3_aa: CAFQGNSNIQYF; cdr3_nt: TGTGCCTTTCAGGGTAATAGTAACATTCAGTACTTC
clone_size: NA; v_call: TRBV4-2; d_call: NA; j_call: TRBJ1-3; cdr3_aa: CASSQDRGNTIYF; cdr3_nt: TGTGCCAGCAGCCAAGACAGGGGAAACACCATATATTTT
clone_size: NA; v_call: TRBV6-6; d_call: NA; j_call: TRBJ1-1; cdr3_aa: CASRKQEIAEAFF; cdr3_nt: TGTGCCAGCAGGAAACAGGAAATCGCTGAAGCTTTCTTT
clone_size: NA; v_call: TRBV30; d_call: NA; j_call: TRBJ2-7; cdr3_aa: CAWSVRSGWYEQYF; cdr3_nt: TGTGCCTGGAGTGTACGATCGGGCTGGTACGAGCAGTACTTC
clone_size: NA; v_call: TRBV7-2; d_call: TRBD1; j_call: TRBJ2-7; cdr3_aa: CASSFPGGEQYF; cdr3_nt: TGTGCCAGCAGCTTCCCAGGGGGCGAGCAGTACTTC